Listed below are T cell receptor beta chains from one sample, sequenced in a study of cytomegalovirus exposure and HLA in healthy donors. TCRdb's copy holds only in-frame clones and misses some; the assay was immunoSEQ multiplex PCR. Altogether 70,000 to 85,000 clones are present, approximately 67% being singletons, with the ten largest covering roughly 4.4%. Sequenced: PBMCs. These receptor sequences come from a male donor in good health and CMV-seropositive. CDR3s include the opening cysteine and the closing phenylalanine or tryptophan. The D gene is left open where the match is weak. Clone size is stated in some rows and not others, as once, few, many or a class when expanded.

clone size,J gene,V gene,D gene,CDR3 DNA,CDR3 protein
NA,TRBJ2-3,TRBV6-5,TRBD2,TGTGCCAGCAGTTACGGGACTAGCGAAGATACGCAGTATTTT,CASSYGTSEDTQYF
few,TRBJ2-5,TRBV30,NA,TGTGCCTGGAGTCCGGGGGTGGGGGGCCAAGAGACCCAGTACTTC,CAWSPGVGGQETQYF
NA,TRBJ2-7,TRBV7-6,NA,TGTGCCAGCAGCTTAGGGGCGGGCCTCCCCTACGAGCAGTACTTC,CASSLGAGLPYEQYF
NA,TRBJ2-7,TRBV30,NA,TGTGCCTGGAGTGGCAGGGCGAGCGAGCAGTACTTC,CAWSGRASEQYF
NA,TRBJ1-4,TRBV10-1,TRBD1,TGCGCCAGCAGTGAGTCTCACAGGGGACGCGAAAAACTGTTTTTT,CASSESHRGREKLFF
few,TRBJ2-3,TRBV28,TRBD2,TGTGCCAGCGCCCAAGCGGGGGAGGCAGATACGCAGTATTTT,CASAQAGEADTQYF
NA,TRBJ1-1,TRBV7-2,NA,TGTGCCAGCAGCTCAACAGGGACATCGAACACTGAAGCTTTCTTT,CASSSTGTSNTEAFF
NA,TRBJ2-7,TRBV27,NA,TGTGCCAGCAGTTTAAACTACCAGACCTACGAGCAGTACTTC,CASSLNYQTYEQYF
NA,TRBJ1-5,TRBV9,TRBD1,TGTGCCAGTCTAGTAGAGGTAGTACCGGGACAGGGGGGATATAGCAATCAGCCCCAGCATTTT,CASLVEVVPGQGGYSNQPQHF
once,TRBJ2-5,TRBV6-6,TRBD1,TGTGCCAGCAGTTTCCCCTACAGGGGCCCGGAAGAGACCCAGTACTTC,CASSFPYRGPEETQYF
NA,TRBJ1-2,TRBV6-6,NA,TGTGCCAGCACTCGGGAGTTGGTTGGCTACACCTTC,CASTRELVGYTF
NA,TRBJ1-1,TRBV4-3,NA,TGCGCCAGCAGCCAAGATTACACAGTAGGGAACACTGAAGCTTTCTTT,CASSQDYTVGNTEAFF
NA,TRBJ2-5,TRBV11-2,NA,TGTGCCAGCAGCTTAGTAGCTAGGAAAGACTTC,CASSLVARKDF
NA,TRBJ1-2,TRBV4-1,TRBD1,TGCGCCAGCAGCCAAGACCTAGACAGGGCTAATAACTATGGCTACACCTTC,CASSQDLDRANNYGYTF
NA,TRBJ1-2,TRBV28,NA,TGTGCCAGCAGTATCTCAGGAGGGAACGGGGGCTACACCTTC,CASSISGGNGGYTF
few,TRBJ2-2,TRBV7-9,NA,TGTGCCAGCAGCTCGGGACCGTCATTGGCGGGAATTACCGGGGAGCTGTTTTTT,CASSSGPSLAGITGELFF
NA,TRBJ1-5,TRBV19,NA,TGTGCCAGTAGTATCTCCAGCGGGGACCTCAATCAGCCCCAGCATTTT,CASSISSGDLNQPQHF
few,TRBJ2-7,TRBV9,TRBD2,TGTGCCAGCAGCGTAGGCAGCGGGGGGGCGCACGAGCAGTACTTC,CASSVGSGGAHEQYF
NA,TRBJ2-3,TRBV30,TRBD2,TGTGCCTGGAGTGGTCGGCTAGCGGGGGCCACTCGTGCGCAGTATTTT,CAWSGRLAGATRAQYF
NA,TRBJ2-5,TRBV19,TRBD1,TGTGCCAGTACTTCCGGGACAGGGGTTCAAGAGACCCAGTACTTC,CASTSGTGVQETQYF
NA,TRBJ1-2,TRBV29-1,TRBD1,TGCAGCGCTGGACAGGGGGGAAACTATGGCTACACCTTC,CSAGQGGNYGYTF
NA,TRBJ1-5,TRBV28,NA,TGTGCCAGCAGTCCTTCCGGACAGAATCAGCCCCAGCATTTT,CASSPSGQNQPQHF
NA,TRBJ1-1,TRBV6-5,NA,TGTGCCAGCAGTTACTCGAATGGGGCGAAGAGTACTGAAGCTTTCTTT,CASSYSNGAKSTEAFF
NA,TRBJ1-2,TRBV27,NA,TGTGCCAGCAGTTTATATGCAGGGGTGGGCTATGGCTACACCTTC,CASSLYAGVGYGYTF
few,TRBJ1-1,TRBV4-1,NA,TGCGCCAGCAGCCAAGAACAGGGCACTGAAGCTTTCTTT,CASSQEQGTEAFF
few,TRBJ1-1,TRBV25-1,NA,TGTGCCAGCAGTGACCCAGGAAGGAACACTGAAGCTTTCTTT,CASSDPGRNTEAFF
once,TRBJ1-2,TRBV27,NA,TGTGCCAGCAGTAAAGACAGGCTGGCTAACTATGGCTACACCTTC,CASSKDRLANYGYTF
few,TRBJ2-3,TRBV15,TRBD1,TGTGCCACCAGCAGAGTCCAGGGGGCAGAGAATACGCAGTATTTT,CATSRVQGAENTQYF
NA,TRBJ2-1,TRBV28,NA,TGTGCCAGCAGTCTGCCAGGGCTGGGGCATGAGCAGTTCTTC,CASSLPGLGHEQFF
once,TRBJ1-1,TRBV27,NA,TGTGCCAGCAGTTTCTGGTCGGGGGGTACTGAAGCTTTCTTT,CASSFWSGGTEAFF
NA,TRBJ2-5,TRBV6-5,NA,TGTGCCAGCGGCCACCCCAGGAGGTACCAAGAGACCCAGTACTTC,CASGHPRRYQETQYF
NA,TRBJ2-7,TRBV5-4,NA,TGTGCCAGCAGCTTGGCCGAGGGTTACGAGCAGTACTTC,CASSLAEGYEQYF
NA,TRBJ1-2,TRBV6-1,NA,TGTGCCAGCAGTGTCCTTTCCTCTTCTAACTATGGCTACACCTTC,CASSVLSSSNYGYTF